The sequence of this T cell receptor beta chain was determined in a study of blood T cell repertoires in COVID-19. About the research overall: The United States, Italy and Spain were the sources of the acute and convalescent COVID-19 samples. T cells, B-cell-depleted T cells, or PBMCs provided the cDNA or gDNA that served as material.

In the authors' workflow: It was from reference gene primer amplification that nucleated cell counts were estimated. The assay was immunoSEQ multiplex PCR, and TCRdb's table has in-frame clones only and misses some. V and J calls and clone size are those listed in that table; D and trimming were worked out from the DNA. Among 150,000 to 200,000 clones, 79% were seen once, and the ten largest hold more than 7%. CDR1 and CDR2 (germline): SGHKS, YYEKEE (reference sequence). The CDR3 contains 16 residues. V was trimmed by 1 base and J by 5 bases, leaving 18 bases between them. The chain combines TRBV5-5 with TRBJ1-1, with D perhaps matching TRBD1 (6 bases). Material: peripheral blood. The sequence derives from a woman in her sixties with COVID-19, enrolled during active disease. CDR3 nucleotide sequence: TGTGCCAGCAGCTTGCGTCAGGGTTCAGGGGTAACTGAAGCTTTCTTT. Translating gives CASSLRQGSGVTEAFF. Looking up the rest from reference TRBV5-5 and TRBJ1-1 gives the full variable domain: DAGVTQSPTHLIKTRGQQVTLRCSPISGHKSVSWYQQVLGQGPQFIFQYYEKEERGRGNFPDRFSARQFPNYSSELNVNALLLGDSALYLCASSLRQGSGVTEAFFGQGTRLTVV.